The rows below give T cell receptor beta chains drawn from one sample of a study of T-cell memory formation after mild COVID-19. TCRdb analysed the 5' RACE reads with MiXCR anew, one entry per CDR3 protein. The sample lists more than 450,000 distinct CDR3 sequences, about a sixth occurring once. Material for sequencing was PBMCs or a T cell subset sorted from them (not recorded which). The receptor set was obtained from an adult woman who had mild COVID-19 (a few samples of this study predate the infection). Cell type and time point are not known. Both conserved end residues are part of each CDR3. Only some rows state a clone size, as once, few, many or a class for expanded clones.

CDR3	J	V	size
CSARDPRGGDHEQYF	TRBJ2-7	TRBV20-1	few
CASSPSGNPTYEQYF	TRBJ2-7	TRBV7-2	NA
CSVERSHTEAFF	TRBJ1-1	TRBV29-1	few
CASGDGTAPYEQYF	TRBJ2-7	TRBV19	few
CASSFQQGSGELFF	TRBJ2-2	TRBV5-1	NA
CASSLGTSGGRDTDTQYF	TRBJ2-3	TRBV7-9	few
CASSEAAGTAYEQYF	TRBJ2-7	TRBV2	few
CATSDEVQNYGYTF	TRBJ1-2	TRBV24-1	few
CASSFQGMNTEAFF	TRBJ1-1	TRBV12-3/TRBV12-4	many
CASSQVQGTQPQHF	TRBJ1-5	TRBV4-1	NA
CASSPGQVGARSYTF	TRBJ1-2	TRBV5-5	NA
CASSQDVGRDQPQHF	TRBJ1-5	TRBV4-3	few
CASRGGPPEQYF	TRBJ2-7	TRBV19	NA
CASSYRGVLETQYF	TRBJ2-5	TRBV6-2/TRBV6-3	NA
CASSERLAGVSYNEQFF	TRBJ2-1	TRBV7-2	NA
CATRGPGRGYTF	TRBJ1-2	TRBV24-1	NA
CSVEGRSTDTQYF	TRBJ2-3	TRBV29-1	few
CASRRGIDTEAFF	TRBJ1-1	TRBV7-9	NA
CASSRREVNTEAFF	TRBJ1-1	TRBV5-5	NA
CASSLAVGAGETQYF	TRBJ2-5	TRBV7-8	few
CASSSRTGGAEGYTF	TRBJ1-2	TRBV5-1	NA
CASSDSGTGREKLFF	TRBJ1-4	TRBV6-1	few